The text below deals with one TCR beta chain. Its antigen is still unknown. Trimming cost V 3 bases and J 5 bases; bases outside gene matches: 9. Germline V CDR1 and CDR2: SEHNR, FQNEAQ (reference sequence). This CDR3 has 16 amino acids. This entry belongs to a study of T cells in localized non-small cell lung cancer. The data were produced by immunoSEQ multiplex PCR, yet TCRdb's version contains in-frame clones alone and is incomplete. The data show some 82,000 clones, over 70% seen once. Broader study findings: Patients showing higher blood T cell density tended to see longer overall survival. Analysis by sequencing included only one tumor region, so heterogeneity remains possible. Uninvolved adjacent lung had higher T cell clonality than tumor and all other tissues. Across samples, adjacent lung featured a median 57 of the top 100 tumor clones.

V and J are TRBV7-9 and TRBJ2-5, with 10 bases aligning to TRBD1. Sequencing used PBMCs, obtained before any cancer treatment. This TCR came from a man aged 40 to 70 with stage II squamous cell lung carcinoma. CDR3 sequence (DNA): TGTGCCAGCAGCTTTGGGGACAGGGGTGTAGGGGAGACCCAGTACTTC. Residues: CASSFGDRGVGETQYF.